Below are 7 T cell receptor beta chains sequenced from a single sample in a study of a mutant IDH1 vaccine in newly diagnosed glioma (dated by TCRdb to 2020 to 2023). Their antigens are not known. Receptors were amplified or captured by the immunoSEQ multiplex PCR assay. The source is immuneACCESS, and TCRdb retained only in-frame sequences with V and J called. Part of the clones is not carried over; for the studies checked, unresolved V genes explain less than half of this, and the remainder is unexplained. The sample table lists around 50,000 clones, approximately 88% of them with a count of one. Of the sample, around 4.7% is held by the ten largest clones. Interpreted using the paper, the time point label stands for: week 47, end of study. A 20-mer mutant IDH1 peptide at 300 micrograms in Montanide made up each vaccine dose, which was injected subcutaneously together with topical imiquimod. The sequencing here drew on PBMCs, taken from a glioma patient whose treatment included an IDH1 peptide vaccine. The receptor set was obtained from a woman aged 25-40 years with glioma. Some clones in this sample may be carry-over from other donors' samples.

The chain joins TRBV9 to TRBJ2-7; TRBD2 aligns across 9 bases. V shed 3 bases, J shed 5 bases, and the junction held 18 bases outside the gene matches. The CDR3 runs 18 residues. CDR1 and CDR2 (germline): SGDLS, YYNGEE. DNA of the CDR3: TGTGCCAGCAGCGCCAGCGGGGGGCTAGCCGCGGGGGGCCACGAGCAGTACTTC. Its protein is CASSASGGLAAGGHEQYF.

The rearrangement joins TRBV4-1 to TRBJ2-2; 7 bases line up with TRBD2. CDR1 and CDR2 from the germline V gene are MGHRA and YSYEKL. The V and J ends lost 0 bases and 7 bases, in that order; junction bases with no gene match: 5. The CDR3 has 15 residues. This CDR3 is CASSQDLPGGGELFF. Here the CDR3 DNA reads TGCGCCAGCAGCCAAGATCTCCCGGGAGGCGGGGAGCTGTTTTTT.

CDR3 DNA sequence: TGTGCCAGCAGAATAGGGCAGAACACTGAAGCTTTCTTT. Translation: CASRIGQNTEAFF. The chain links TRBV2 to TRBJ1-1; D gene ambiguous. The CDR3 is made up of 13 amino acids. V was pared by 6 bases and J by 1 base, with 9 bases between. The germline gives CDR1 SNHLY, CDR2 FYNNEI.

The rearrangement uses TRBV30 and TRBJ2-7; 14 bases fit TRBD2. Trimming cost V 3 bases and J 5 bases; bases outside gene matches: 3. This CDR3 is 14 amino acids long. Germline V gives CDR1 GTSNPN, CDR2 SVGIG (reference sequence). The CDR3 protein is CAWSGGLAGDEQYF. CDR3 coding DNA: TGTGCCTGGAGCGGGGGACTAGCGGGAGACGAGCAGTACTTC.

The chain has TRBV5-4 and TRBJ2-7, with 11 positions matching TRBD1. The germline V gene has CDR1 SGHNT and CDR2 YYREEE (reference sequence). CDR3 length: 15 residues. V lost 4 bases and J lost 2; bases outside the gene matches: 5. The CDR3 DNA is TGTGCCAGCAGCCTGGGACAGGGGGGGACCTACGAGCAGTACTTC. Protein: CASSLGQGGTYEQYF. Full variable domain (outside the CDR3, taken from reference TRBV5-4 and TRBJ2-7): ETGVTQSPTHLIKTRGQQVTLRCSSQSGHNTVSWYQQALGQGPQFIFQYYREEENGRGNFPPRFSGLQFPNYSSELNVNALELDDSALYLCASSLGQGGTYEQYFGPGTRLTVT.

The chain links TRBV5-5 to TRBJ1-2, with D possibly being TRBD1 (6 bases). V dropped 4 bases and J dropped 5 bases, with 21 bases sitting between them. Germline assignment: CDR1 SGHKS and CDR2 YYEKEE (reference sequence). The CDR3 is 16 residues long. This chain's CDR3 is CASSPGATLLHYGYTF. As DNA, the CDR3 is TGTGCCAGCAGCCCAGGGGCGACATTGCTGCATTATGGCTACACCTTC.

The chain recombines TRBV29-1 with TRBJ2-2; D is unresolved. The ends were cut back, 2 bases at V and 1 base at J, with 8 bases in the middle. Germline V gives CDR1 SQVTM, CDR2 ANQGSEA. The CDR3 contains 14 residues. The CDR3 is CSVELLENTGELFF. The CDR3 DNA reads TGCAGCGTTGAATTGTTGGAGAACACCGGGGAGCTGTTTTTT.